Listed below are T cell receptor beta chains from one sample, sequenced in a study of control samples from healthy donors and cancer patients. The repertoire was sequenced with immunoSEQ multiplex PCR; TCRdb's copy has only in-frame clones and lacks some. Among fewer than 200,000 clones listed, about 90% were seen once. The specimen was blood. These TCRs come from a woman between 45 and 65 years old in good health. Each CDR3 is given without its conserved first and last residue.

TRBV5-1 ASSLAGANVLT
TRBV2 ASSVPGQGFGGYT
TRBV29-1 SVRVPGGLVTQY
TRBV19 ASSIANEKLF
TRBV5-4 ASSSYRDYGYT
TRBV4-3 ASSTRQGKLF
TRBV13 ASSLGAGVTYEQY
TRBV28 ASSLTGYVGGYT
TRBV2 ASSRDREWGEQY
TRBV7-2 ASSLSLDQPQH
TRBV4-3 ASSEGTSGNNEQF
TRBV10-1 ASSGKKGQGRLEPQH
TRBV5-1 ASSLQSTNEKLF
TRBV18 ASSPYQETQY
TRBV11-2 ASSPPSRASYGYT
TRBV9 ASQGWANEKLF
TRBV6-2/TRBV6-3 ASSVTSGFQETQY
TRBV28 ASSQAGFPMNTEAF
TRBV11-1 ASSADRPHEQY
TRBV30 AWSVAGDPFGGRNTIY
TRBV5-1 ASSITVNQPQH
TRBV5-1 ARRTSGGPSSYNEQF
TRBV2 ATRVGYEQY
TRBV2 ASSETGTSLGELF
TRBV28 ASSEWQGAPGYSSEQY
TRBV19 ASRPQAFAPVEAF
TRBV5-5 ASELAGYNEQF
TRBV5-1 ASSYTGTSVGEQY
TRBV28 AIGGLGEQY
TRBV2 ATAGPANPSPLH
TRBV4-3 ASSQDLAQDGNTIY
TRBV9 ASSVGGTGGVETQY
TRBV15 ATGTVPYNEQF
TRBV27 ASSPDRGLYTEAF
TRBV3-1/TRBV3-2 ASSQGSGGGRAKNIQY
TRBV6-6 ASRRQSSTDTQY
TRBV24-1 ATASGNHLGSTDTQY